This TCR beta chain is drawn from a study of identical twins (dated by TCRdb to about 2016). Context from the whole study: To test whether fetal clonotypes persist, this study deep-sequenced TCR alpha and beta repertoires from monozygotic twins, from unrelated adults of various ages, and from cord blood. To rule out contamination, replicate twin experiments were performed at different times with different library preparation protocols. Here is what the overall study found, with its caveats: In monozygotic twins, out-of-frame TCR alpha sharing was systematically underestimated by recombination models, although the models agreed with sharing between unrelated individuals. Fewer insertions were carried by abundant cord blood beta clonotypes; a weaker similar trend was observed in young adult naive repertoires, while no such trend was observed in memory repertoires. A weaker excess of twin sharing was found in beta out-of-frame sequences because the signal-to-noise ratio was lowered by fewer shared sequences. Out-of-frame TCR alpha sequences shared between twins showed an excess of low generation-probability sequences compared with coincidental sharing between unrelated individuals. Zero-insertion analyses could be partly confounded by invariant T cells such as MAIT and iNKT, though diverse VJ usage argued against such confounding for most clonotypes. Conclusions relied on cross-sectional statistical analysis, since the same donors could not be followed over many years.

CDR1 and CDR2 are read off the germline V gene (reference sequence) as SEHNR and FQNEAQ. Deletion took 5 bases off V and 12 bases off J, with a span of 11 bases between the germline ends. Reading from cysteine to phenylalanine, the CDR3 counts 12 amino acids. Only the CDR3 DNA stays, 36 bases, in frame from base 1. Every donor was a healthy Caucasian. The twin cohort consisted of three pairs of female monozygotic twins, all aged 18 to 29 years. RNA for TCR libraries was isolated from peripheral blood mononuclear cells. Libraries came from 5' RACE. Data came from an Illumina HiSeq 2000. A universal primer binding site was added through template switching, and the final cDNA carried a unique molecular identifier so that TCR cDNA molecules could be counted accurately. Specific primers in the conserved constant-segment region were used to synthesize first-strand cDNA for the TCR alpha and beta chains. Each cDNA library was double barcoded, with a SMART-Mk sample barcode plus Illumina barcodes, to control for contamination. Two successive PCR steps introduced TruSeq adapter sequences along with Illumina sample barcodes. TCR alpha and beta cDNA libraries were sequenced on the Illumina HiSeq platform with custom primers. As for how the authors treated the data: MiGEC processed the raw reads to extract unique molecular identifiers, while MiXCR was used to determine the CDR3 positions. For each individual, recombination models were inferred using an EM algorithm with the repgenHMM and IGoR tools. Shared clonotype analysis was performed with the tcR package in R, normalizing sharing by the product of cloneset sizes. To study raw recombination without the effects of thymic and clonal selection, out-of-frame nonproductive sequences were analyzed. TCRdb itself trimmed the public reads at Q25 with fastp, ran MiXCR and retained productive beta chains. Every entry covers one CDR3 protein and lists the most common genes and DNA from its rows. None of the V and J calls come from the authors' own analysis; TCRdb made them. The sample table shows roughly 720,000 distinct CDR3 sequences, and about 20% are seen once. The top ten constitute 10% to 15% of the sample.

This clonotype showed up just a few times. There is no known antigen for this receptor. No base qualities exist here, and no much larger clone lies one base off it. This same sample was also part of a study on T cells expressing NK-cell markers. Drawing on the second study: In sorted CD3+CD56+NKG2C+, CD3+CD56+NKG2C- and CD3+CD56-NKG2C+ T-cell subsets from several donors, TCR beta-chain repertoires were profiled. Among the eight sequenced donors, seven were HCMV-seropositive and one was HCMV-seronegative. In several experiments an anti-gammadeltaTCR antibody was added to restrict sorting to alphabetaTCR-expressing T cells. In roughly 6 donors, the dominant CD3+CD56+NKG2C+ clonotypes were among the top 10 CD8+ clonotypes and accounted for about 1.0-7.5% of CD8+ T cells. Those dominant clonotypes were again the most abundant among CD3+CD56-NKG2C+ cells in several donors, at about 28.3-60.1%. Whether the expanded NKG2C-expressing T cell clones were specific for HCMV antigens remained unclear. Randomly selected healthy volunteers, three men and five women, were used as the eight sequenced donors. A commercial ELISA kit detecting HCMV-specific IgG in serum was used to determine HCMV serostatus. For more than 5 donors, unsorted PBMC were also used to sequence bulk peripheral blood T-cell repertoires. Reads were demultiplexed and grouped by UMI with MIGEC, and clonotypes were assembled and quantified with MiTCR. To exclude erroneous sequences, only TCR cDNA sequences supported by at least two reads were retained. The tcR package was used for downstream repertoire analysis, with clonotypes matched between fractions based on CDR3 nucleotide sequence plus V segment. VDJmatch was used to annotate antigen specificity against VDJdb, with one amino acid substitution in CDR3 permitted.

This chain is built from TRBV7-9 and TRBJ1-6; the D segment could be TRBD1, given 5 matching bases. The sample was PBMCs. The source of this sequence is a woman aged 18-29 years in good health. The CDR3 region: CASSPAGEPLHF. Read as DNA, the sequence is TGTGCCAGCAGCCCAGCGGGGGAACCCCTCCACTTT.